Below, 8 T cell receptor beta chains from the same sample are listed, as sequenced in a study of Ad26.COV2.S vaccination and SARS-CoV-2 variants. Sequencing was performed with immunoSEQ multiplex PCR; in TCRdb, only in-frame clones are kept and a portion is missing. The table has about 410,000 clones, roughly 90% seen once. Treatment indicated: some 19 received Ad26.COV2.S at low or high dose, single or two shots; five or six received placebo; per-sample allocation not given. Vaccine and placebo recipients were sampled on day 63 after the first injection. Here the sequenced sample was peripheral blood, taken in a trial of Ad26.COV2.S vaccine versus placebo. These receptors came from a person aged 18-60 years who received the Ad26.COV2.S COVID-19 vaccine or a placebo.

The CDR3 loop reads CASSFFVQGYGELFF. Here the CDR3 DNA reads TGCGCCAGCAGCTTTTTCGTCCAGGGGTACGGGGAGCTGTTTTTT. The rearrangement joins TRBV5-1 to TRBJ2-2; perhaps TRBD1 as D (6 bases). V lost 2 bases, J lost 7 bases, and 15 bases lay in between. The CDR3 extends over 15 amino acids. The V gene's germline CDR1 is SGHRS and CDR2 YFSETQ.

The chain links TRBV25-1 to TRBJ2-7; no clear D gene. Deletions cut 7 bases from V and 0 bases from J, with 13 bases between. The CDR3 is made up of 14 amino acids. CDR1 and CDR2 from the germline V gene are MGHDK and SYGVNS. This CDR3 reads CASMPAAPSYEQYF. The CDR3 DNA is TGTGCCAGCATGCCTGCAGCACCCTCCTACGAGCAGTACTTC.

This clone was detected only a few times. The genes are TRBV19 and TRBJ1-2, with D perhaps TRBD1 (6 bases). The germline V and J ends were trimmed by 0 bases and 9 bases, with 11 bases remaining between them. Per germline, CDR1 LNHDA and CDR2 SQIVND (reference sequence). The CDR3 is made up of 13 amino acids. This CDR3 reads CASSIEDSSRYTF. CDR3 coding DNA: TGTGCCAGTAGTATAGAGGACAGCTCGCGCTACACCTTC.

The CDR3 loop is CASRTGTGADEQFF. The CDR3, as DNA: TGTGCCAGCCGTACGGGGACTGGGGCGGATGAGCAGTTCTTC. This chain links TRBV6-6 with TRBJ2-1; possibly TRBD2 for D (6 bases). This CDR3 contains 14 residues. V was clipped by 8 bases and J by 8 bases, with 19 bases between them. Germline CDR1 reads MNHNY; CDR2 reads SVGAGI (reference sequence).

The genes are TRBV4-3 and TRBJ2-3; TRBD2 might be the D (7 bases). The CDR3 is 16 amino acids. Trimming took off 1 base at V and 6 bases at J, with 17 bases between the two ends. Germline CDR1 is LGHNA and CDR2 is YSLEER. The CDR3 is CASSQGEGEPRDTQYF. The CDR3 DNA is TGCGCCAGCAGCCAAGGGGAGGGGGAACCTCGGGATACGCAGTATTTT.

This rearrangement joins TRBV3-1 (or the pseudogene TRBV3-2) to TRBJ1-2; D unclear. The CDR3 is 15 amino acids. Trimming removed 0 bases from V and 6 bases from J, with 14 bases in between. Germline CDR1 and CDR2: LGHDT and YNNKEL (reference sequence). This CDR3 reads CASSQDETGSDGYTF. As DNA, the CDR3 is TGTGCCAGCAGCCAAGATGAAACGGGTAGCGATGGCTACACCTTC.

The chain is built from TRBV10-1 and TRBJ2-7; 12 nucleotides line up with TRBD2. CDR1 and CDR2 (germline): WNHNN, SYGVQD (reference sequence). V trimming: 2 bases; J trimming: 6 bases; junction bases outside the gene matches: 2. The CDR3 is made up of 14 amino acids. CDR3 in amino acids: CASSEPGLAGEQYF. The CDR3 DNA follows: TGCGCCAGCAGTGAGCCGGGACTAGCGGGCGAGCAGTACTTC.

The chain carries TRBV11-2 and TRBJ2-1, with D perhaps given as TRBD1 or TRBD2 (6 bases each). CDR3 size: 15 residues. Germline V lookup: CDR1 SGHAT, CDR2 FQNNGV. The ends were cut back, 5 bases at V and 3 bases at J, with 14 bases in the middle. CDR3 protein: CASSNTEGGYNEQFF. CDR3 DNA sequence: TGTGCCAGCAGCAACACCGAGGGGGGCTACAATGAGCAGTTCTTC.